This passage covers 15 T cell receptor beta chains from one sample sequenced in a study of blood T cell repertoires in COVID-19. Sequencing was performed with immunoSEQ multiplex PCR; in TCRdb, only in-frame clones are kept and a portion is missing. Found here are 150,000 to 200,000 clones, 85% of them singletons; the top ten hold 3.3%. Sequencing input: peripheral blood. The source is a human donor with acute or convalescent COVID-19. The donor label of this sample is uncertain.

A single count supports this clone. The rearrangement links TRBV18 to TRBJ1-3; TRBD1 aligns across 8 bases. CDR1 and CDR2 from the germline V gene are KGHSH and LQKENI. This CDR3 has 18 residues. V was clipped by 4 bases and J by 0 bases; unmatched bases: 11. The CDR3 coding sequence is TGTGCCAGCTCACAAAAACGGGACAGGTACATCTCTGGAAACACCATATATTTT. Translation gives CASSQKRDRYISGNTIYF.

The rearrangement links TRBV3-1 (or the pseudogene TRBV3-2) to TRBJ2-1; 10 bases align to TRBD2. The CDR3 runs 18 residues. Looked up from germline, CDR1 is LGHDT and CDR2 is YNNKEL (reference sequence). V was clipped by 3 bases and J by 2 bases; unmatched bases: 10. Here the CDR3 reads CASSHHRERGGTYNEQFF. Here the CDR3 DNA reads TGTGCCAGCAGCCACCACAGGGAGCGGGGGGGCACCTACAATGAGCAGTTCTTC.

The J gene is TRBJ1-2, the V gene TRBV24-1, with a possible D match to TRBD1 (5 bases). The germline V and J ends were trimmed by 3 bases and 4 bases, with 11 bases remaining between them. The CDR3 sequence is 14 residues long. Germline V gives CDR1 KGHDR, CDR2 SFDVKD. This CDR3 is CATSDGGTAYGYTF. The DNA of the CDR3 is TGTGCCACCAGTGATGGCGGGACGGCCTATGGCTACACCTTC.

The chain links TRBV10-3 to TRBJ1-5, with a possible D match to TRBD1 (6 bases). Germline loops: CDR1 ENHRY, CDR2 SYGVKD. This CDR3 comprises 13 residues. Trimming removed 7 bases from V and 5 bases from J, with 12 bases in between. Written as DNA, the CDR3 is TGTGCCATCACGGGGGGCGCGGATCAGCCCCAGCATTTT. Its translation: CAITGGADQPQHF.

The chain couples TRBV4-1 to TRBJ1-1, with TRBD1 identical over 9 bases. The junction had 12 bases not matched to a gene; V was cut back by 4 bases and J by 6 bases. The germline gives CDR1 MGHRA, CDR2 YSYEKL. The CDR3 contains 16 residues. In nucleotides, the CDR3 is TGCGCCAGCAGCCCAACTTCCAGGACAGGGGTCCCTGAAGCTTTCTTT. Translated: CASSPTSRTGVPEAFF.

The sample holds one count of this clone. V gene TRBV9 combines with J gene TRBJ1-1; D gene ambiguous. The germline V and J ends were trimmed by 4 bases and 6 bases, with 16 bases remaining between them. The V gene's germline CDR1 is SGDLS and CDR2 YYNGEE. The CDR3 runs to 14 residues. CDR3 nucleotide sequence: TGTGCCAGCAGCCTCTTCCACAGTAGAGCTGAAGCTTTCTTT. Its translation: CASSLFHSRAEAFF. The full variable domain, with the rest looked up from reference TRBV9 and TRBJ1-1, is DSGVTQTPKHLITATGQRVTLRCSPRSGDLSVYWYQQSLDQGLQFLIQYYNGEERAKGNILERFSAQQFPDLHSELNLSSLELGDSALYFCASSLFHSRAEAFFGQGTRLTVV.

The chain's CDR3 is CASSVAGGPGNTIYF. The CDR3 DNA reads as TGTGCCAGCAGCGTAGCTGGGGGCCCCGGAAACACCATATATTTT. This chain joins TRBV9 and TRBJ1-3; TRBD1 is a possible D gene (6 bases). V lost 0 bases and J 4 bases, leaving 11 bases between the germline ends. The CDR3 covers 15 residues. Germline CDR1 reads SGDLS; CDR2 reads YYNGEE.

The chain couples TRBV11-3 to TRBJ1-1, with TRBD1 matching over 9 bases. This CDR3 spans 16 amino acids. V lost 5 bases to trimming and J lost 0 bases; unmatched junction nucleotides: 7. The germline CDR1 and CDR2 sequences are SGHNT and YENEEA. CDR3 in amino acids: CASSPGTGSMNTEAFF. The DNA of the CDR3 is TGTGCCAGCAGCCCCGGGACAGGGTCAATGAACACTGAAGCTTTCTTT.

V is TRBV12-3 or TRBV12-4 and J is TRBJ1-2; D is unclear. V was shortened by 10 bases and J by 0 bases, with 12 bases between the two germline ends. The CDR3 is 13 amino acids. This CDR3 is CATLYSTNYGYTF. In nucleotides, the CDR3 is TGTGCCACCCTATACAGTACTAACTATGGCTACACCTTC.

The V and J genes are TRBV9 and TRBJ2-5; no reliable D call. Trimming pared 3 bases from V and 4 bases from J, leaving 10 bases between. CDR1 is SGDLS, CDR2 YYNGEE, per germline. The CDR3 sequence is 13 residues long. As DNA, the CDR3 is TGTGCCAGCAGCGCTTGGTCGGGAGAGACCCAGTACTTC. Amino acid sequence: CASSAWSGETQYF.

This clone was counted between two and nine times. This chain joins TRBV4-2 and TRBJ2-4; D is uncertain. Germline-derived CDR1 and CDR2 are LGHNA and YNFKEQ. V was shortened by 1 base and J by 8 bases, with 15 bases between the two germline ends. This CDR3 region has 15 residues. DNA of the CDR3: TGTGCCAGCAGCCAAGTTCGGTCCCGGGTGGACATTCAGTACTTC. This sequence encodes CASSQVRSRVDIQYF.

The chain uses TRBV7-8 and TRBJ1-1; D gene unclear. V was trimmed by 2 bases and J by 0 bases, leaving 4 bases between them. The CDR3 extends over 13 amino acids. Germline lookup yields CDR1 SGHVS and CDR2 FQNEAQ. The CDR3 DNA reads as TGTGCCAGCAGCTTAAGCTTGAACACTGAAGCTTTCTTT. This encodes CASSLSLNTEAFF.

The genes are TRBV7-3 and TRBJ2-5, with 9 bases fitting TRBD1. The CDR3 consists of 15 residues. The germline gives CDR1 SGHTA, CDR2 FQGTGA. After removal of 0 bases from V and 5 bases from J, the junction contained 4 bases not matched to a gene. The CDR3 reads CASSLTGQGMETQYF. CDR3 nucleotides: TGTGCCAGCAGCTTAACAGGACAGGGGATGGAGACCCAGTACTTC. The full variable domain, in which reference TRBV7-3 and TRBJ2-5 provide the parts outside the CDR3, is GAGVSQTPSNKVTEKGKYVELRCDPISGHTALYWYRQSLGQGPEFLIYFQGTGAADDSGLPNDRFFAVRPEGSVSTLKIQRTERGDSAVYLCASSLTGQGMETQYFGPGTRLLVL.

The genes are TRBV27 and TRBJ1-6; 9 bases map to TRBD1. CDR1 and CDR2 (germline): MNHEY, SMNVEV (reference sequence). The CDR3 runs 19 residues. V trimming: 6 bases; J trimming: 2 bases; junction bases outside the gene matches: 14. The CDR3 DNA follows: TGTGCCAGCAGCCTGGGACAGGGAAAACTTGGCACCTATAATTCACCCCTCCACTTT. This gives the protein CASSLGQGKLGTYNSPLHF.

The chain uses TRBV6-5 and TRBJ1-1; D unclear. Germline V lookup: CDR1 MNHEY, CDR2 SVGAGI. The CDR3 is 13 amino acids. V shed 6 bases and J shed 0 bases, with 8 bases lying between them. In nucleotides, the CDR3 is TGTGCCAGCAGATCGGTTATGAACACTGAAGCTTTCTTT. Translating gives CASRSVMNTEAFF.